This is a list of T cell receptor beta chains from one sample in a study of blood T cell repertoires in COVID-19. This table comes from immunoSEQ multiplex PCR, and its TCRdb copy is limited to in-frame clones, with some not included. Found here are about 200,000 clones, roughly nine tenths of them singletons; the top ten hold roughly 0.69%. Sequenced: peripheral blood. The receptors originated from a man between 35 and 55 years old with acute or convalescent COVID-19. Each CDR3 is given with its conserved first and last residue. Each record gives: clone size, V gene, D gene, J gene, CDR3 protein, CDR3 DNA. The D gene is left open where the match is weak. Some rows have no size entry. The others give once, few or many, or a class for an expanded clone.

size: NA
V: TRBV6-5
D: TRBD2
J: TRBJ2-1
CDR3: CASSWLAGHNEQFF
DNA: TGTGCCAGCAGTTGGCTAGCGGGTCACAATGAGCAGTTCTTC

size: NA
V: TRBV19
D: NA
J: TRBJ1-5
CDR3: CASTRFTGNQPQHF
DNA: TGTGCCAGTACCCGATTCACGGGCAATCAGCCCCAGCATTTT

size: NA
V: TRBV20-1
D: NA
J: TRBJ1-4
CDR3: CSAAAEKLFF
DNA: TGCAGTGCCGCGGCTGAAAAACTGTTTTTT

size: NA
V: TRBV19
D: NA
J: TRBJ2-6
CDR3: CASSQAGTSGANVLTF
DNA: TGTGCCAGTAGTCAGGCGGGGACCTCTGGGGCCAACGTCCTGACTTTC

size: NA
V: TRBV27
D: TRBD1
J: TRBJ2-7
CDR3: CASSLTGAGGFYEQYF
DNA: TGTGCCAGCAGTCTAACAGGTGCAGGGGGCTTCTACGAGCAGTACTTC

size: NA
V: TRBV5-5
D: NA
J: TRBJ2-7
CDR3: CASSSDSSRSYEQYF
DNA: TGTGCCAGCAGTTCCGACAGTTCGCGATCCTACGAGCAGTACTTC

size: NA
V: TRBV19
D: TRBD1
J: TRBJ2-7
CDR3: CASSLTGGEYEQYF
DNA: TGTGCCAGTAGCCTGACAGGGGGTGAATACGAGCAGTACTTC

size: few
V: TRBV9
D: TRBD1
J: TRBJ1-3
CDR3: CASSASTGTGNTIYF
DNA: TGTGCCAGCAGCGCCTCGACAGGGACTGGAAACACCATATATTTT

size: NA
V: TRBV2
D: TRBD1
J: TRBJ1-1
CDR3: CASSGTGETEAFF
DNA: TGTGCCAGCAGCGGGACAGGGGAAACTGAAGCTTTCTTT

size: NA
V: TRBV6-5
D: NA
J: TRBJ2-7
CDR3: CASSYSFGQGLNEQYF
DNA: TGTGCCAGCAGTTACTCTTTCGGGCAGGGGTTGAACGAGCAGTACTTC

size: NA
V: TRBV29-1
D: NA
J: TRBJ1-1
CDR3: CSVELAEYTGRDDEAFF
DNA: TGCAGCGTTGAACTCGCCGAATATACAGGGAGAGATGATGAAGCTTTCTTT

size: once
V: TRBV4-3
D: TRBD2
J: TRBJ2-1
CDR3: CASSQDRAGGAYNEQFF
DNA: TGCGCCAGCAGCCAAGATCGGGCGGGGGGGGCCTACAATGAGCAGTTCTTC

size: NA
V: TRBV11-2
D: NA
J: TRBJ2-5
CDR3: CASSLDRGRSGETQYF
DNA: TGTGCCAGCAGCTTAGATCGAGGCAGAAGCGGAGAGACCCAGTACTTC

size: few
V: TRBV7-8
D: TRBD1
J: TRBJ1-2
CDR3: CASSAGGGPRGTLYGYTF
DNA: TGTGCCAGCAGCGCAGGGGGCGGACCGAGAGGGACGTTGTATGGCTACACCTTC

size: NA
V: TRBV9
D: TRBD1
J: TRBJ1-1
CDR3: CASSVPTSGTGVEAFF
DNA: TGTGCCAGCAGCGTTCCTACCTCCGGGACAGGGGTAGAAGCTTTCTTT

size: NA
V: TRBV3-1/TRBV3-2
D: NA
J: TRBJ1-6
CDR3: CASSRQNSPLHF
DNA: TGTGCCAGCAGTCGACAGAATTCACCCCTCCACTTT

size: few
V: TRBV5-8
D: TRBD1
J: TRBJ1-6
CDR3: CASSPEGQGIGSSPLHF
DNA: TGTGCCAGCAGTCCTGAAGGACAGGGAATTGGTTCTTCACCCCTCCACTTT

size: NA
V: TRBV3-1/TRBV3-2
D: TRBD2
J: TRBJ2-7
CDR3: CASSQGTSGTLKDEQYF
DNA: TGTGCCAGCAGCCAGGGGACTAGCGGGACCCTCAAGGACGAGCAGTACTTC

size: once
V: TRBV6-1
D: NA
J: TRBJ2-3
CDR3: CASSEGRLSTDTQYF
DNA: TGTGCCAGCAGTGAAGGCAGGTTGAGCACAGATACGCAGTATTTT

size: NA
V: TRBV3-1/TRBV3-2
D: TRBD2
J: TRBJ2-3
CDR3: CASSQEGGRADTQYF
DNA: TGTGCCAGCAGCCAAGAGGGCGGGAGGGCAGATACGCAGTATTTT

size: NA
V: TRBV27
D: TRBD1
J: TRBJ2-2
CDR3: CASRTGAYTGELFF
DNA: TGTGCCAGCAGAACAGGGGCATACACCGGGGAGCTGTTTTTT

size: NA
V: TRBV6-5
D: TRBD2
J: TRBJ2-3
CDR3: CASILAGGSTDTQYF
DNA: TGTGCCAGCATCCTAGCGGGGGGTAGCACAGATACGCAGTATTTT

size: NA
V: TRBV28
D: TRBD1
J: TRBJ2-7
CDR3: CASRSGPRQPVGTGHYEQYF
DNA: TGTGCCAGCAGGTCGGGACCCAGACAACCAGTCGGGACAGGCCACTACGAGCAGTACTTC

size: NA
V: TRBV6-2/TRBV6-3
D: TRBD1
J: TRBJ2-1
CDR3: CASSRKGTAPREQFF
DNA: TGTGCCAGCAGCCGAAAGGGGACAGCGCCAAGAGAGCAGTTCTTC

size: NA
V: TRBV27
D: NA
J: TRBJ2-1
CDR3: CASTVGRGHYNEQFF
DNA: TGTGCCAGCACCGTCGGGCGGGGGCACTACAATGAGCAGTTCTTC

size: once
V: TRBV29-1
D: TRBD1
J: TRBJ2-7
CDR3: CSVEPQGAEQYF
DNA: TGCAGCGTTGAACCACAGGGGGCCGAGCAGTACTTC

size: NA
V: TRBV7-9
D: NA
J: TRBJ2-1
CDR3: CASSSRSSASTSYNEQFF
DNA: TGTGCCAGCAGCTCCCGTTCTAGCGCTTCGACTTCCTACAATGAGCAGTTCTTC

size: NA
V: TRBV29-1
D: TRBD2
J: TRBJ2-1
CDR3: CSARTSGAYNEQFF
DNA: TGCAGCGCCCGGACTAGCGGCGCATACAATGAGCAGTTCTTC